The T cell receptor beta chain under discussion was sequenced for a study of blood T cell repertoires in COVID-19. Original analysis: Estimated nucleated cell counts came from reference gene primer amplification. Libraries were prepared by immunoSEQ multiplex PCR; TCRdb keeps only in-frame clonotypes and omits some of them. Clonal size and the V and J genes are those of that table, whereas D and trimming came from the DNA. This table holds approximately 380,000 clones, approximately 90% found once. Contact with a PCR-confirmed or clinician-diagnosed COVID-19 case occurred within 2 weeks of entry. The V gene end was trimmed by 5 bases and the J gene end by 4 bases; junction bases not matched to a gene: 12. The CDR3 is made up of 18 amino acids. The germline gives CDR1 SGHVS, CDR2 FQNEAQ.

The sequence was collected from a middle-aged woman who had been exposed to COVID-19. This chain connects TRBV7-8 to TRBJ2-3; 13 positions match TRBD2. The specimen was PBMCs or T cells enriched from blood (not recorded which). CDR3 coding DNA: TGTGCCAGCAGCCTCCCACCTAGACTAGCGGGGGGTGCAGATACGCAGTATTTT. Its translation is CASSLPPRLAGGADTQYF.